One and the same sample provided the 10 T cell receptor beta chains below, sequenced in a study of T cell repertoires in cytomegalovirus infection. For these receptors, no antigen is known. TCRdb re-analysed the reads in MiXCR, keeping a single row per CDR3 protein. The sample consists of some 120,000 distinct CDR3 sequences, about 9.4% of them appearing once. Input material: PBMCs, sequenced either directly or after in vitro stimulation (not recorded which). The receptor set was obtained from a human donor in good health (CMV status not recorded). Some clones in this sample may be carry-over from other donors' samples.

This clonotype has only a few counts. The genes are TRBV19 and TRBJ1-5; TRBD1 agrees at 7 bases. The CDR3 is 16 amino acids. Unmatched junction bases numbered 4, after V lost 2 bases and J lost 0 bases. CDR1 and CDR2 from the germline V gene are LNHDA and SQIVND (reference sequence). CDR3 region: CASSIQGDYSNQPQHF. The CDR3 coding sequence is TGTGCCAGTAGTATACAGGGGGATTATAGCAATCAGCCCCAGCATTTT.

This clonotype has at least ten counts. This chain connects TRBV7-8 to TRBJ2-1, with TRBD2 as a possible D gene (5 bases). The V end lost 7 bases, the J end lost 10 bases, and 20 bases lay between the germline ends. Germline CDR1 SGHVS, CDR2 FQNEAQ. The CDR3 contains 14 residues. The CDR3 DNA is TGTGCCAGCACCCCCTTTTCGAGGGCAAGAGAGCAGTTCTTC. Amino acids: CASTPFSRAREQFF.

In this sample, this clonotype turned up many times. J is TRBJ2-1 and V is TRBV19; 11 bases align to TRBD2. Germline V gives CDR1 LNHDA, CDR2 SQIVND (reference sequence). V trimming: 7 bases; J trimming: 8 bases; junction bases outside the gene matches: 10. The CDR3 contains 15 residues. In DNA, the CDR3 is TGTGCCAGTAAACTGGGACTAGCGGCCACCGATGAGCAGTTCTTC. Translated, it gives CASKLGLAATDEQFF.

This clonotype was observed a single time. The CDR3 nucleotides read TGTGCCAGCAGCGTATCGGGTACTGGAAACACCATATATTTT. Amino acids: CASSVSGTGNTIYF. The chain combines TRBV9 with TRBJ1-3; D is unresolved. There are 14 residues in the CDR3. The germline CDR1 and CDR2 sequences are SGDLS and YYNGEE. Trimming stripped 1 base from V and 2 bases from J, with 7 bases between.

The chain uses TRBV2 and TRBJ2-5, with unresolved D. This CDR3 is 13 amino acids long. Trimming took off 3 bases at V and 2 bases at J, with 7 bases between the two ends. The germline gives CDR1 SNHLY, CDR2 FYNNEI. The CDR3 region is CASSDARQETQYF. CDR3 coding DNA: TGTGCCAGCAGTGACGCGCGACAAGAGACCCAGTACTTC.

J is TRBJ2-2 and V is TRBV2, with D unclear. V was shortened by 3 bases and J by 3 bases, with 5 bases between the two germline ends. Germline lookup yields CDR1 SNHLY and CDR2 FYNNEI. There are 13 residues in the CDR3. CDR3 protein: CASSEVDTGELFF. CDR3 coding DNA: TGTGCCAGCAGTGAGGTGGACACCGGGGAGCTGTTTTTT.

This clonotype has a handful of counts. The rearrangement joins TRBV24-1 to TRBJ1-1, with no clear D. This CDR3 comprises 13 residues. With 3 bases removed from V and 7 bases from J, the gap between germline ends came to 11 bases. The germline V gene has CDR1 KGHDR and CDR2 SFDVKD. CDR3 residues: CATSDRRQDEAFF. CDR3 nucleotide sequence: TGTGCCACCAGTGATAGACGTCAGGATGAAGCTTTCTTT.

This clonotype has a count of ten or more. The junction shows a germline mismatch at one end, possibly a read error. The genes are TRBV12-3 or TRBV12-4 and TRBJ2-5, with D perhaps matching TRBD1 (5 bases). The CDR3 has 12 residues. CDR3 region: CASNLRGETQYF. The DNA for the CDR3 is TGTGCCAGCAATTTAAGGGGAGAGACCCAGTACTTC.

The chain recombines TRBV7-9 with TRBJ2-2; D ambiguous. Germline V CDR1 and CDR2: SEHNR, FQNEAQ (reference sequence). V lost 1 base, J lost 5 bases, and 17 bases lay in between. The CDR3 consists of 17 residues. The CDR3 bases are TGTGCCAGCAGCTTAGGTTCACTCACACCAAATACCGGGGAGCTGTTTTTT. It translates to CASSLGSLTPNTGELFF.

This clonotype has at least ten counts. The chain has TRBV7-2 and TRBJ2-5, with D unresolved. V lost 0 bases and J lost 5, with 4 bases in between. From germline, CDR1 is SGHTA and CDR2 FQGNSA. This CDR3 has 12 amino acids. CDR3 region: CASSLARETQYF. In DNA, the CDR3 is TGTGCCAGCAGCTTAGCGCGGGAGACCCAGTACTTC.